This T cell receptor beta chain was identified in a study of CD8 T cells in Susac syndrome. General study points: In its TCR sequencing and HLA analysis, the study acknowledged that the number of individuals was relatively small.

V lost 4 bases and J lost 0, with 15 bases in between. Germline CDR1 reads SQVTM; CDR2 reads ANQGSEA. The CDR3 has 15 residues. TCR beta sequences were obtained from blood CD8+ and CD4+ T cells. Isolation of CD8+ and CD4+ T cells was performed negatively, whereas enrichment of TEMRA cells was done by FACS. cDNA came from roughly 0.53 to 1 ug RNA primed by random hexamers. An immunoSEQ multiplex PCR generated amplified TCR beta CDR3 products spanning 54 Vbeta and 13 Jbeta. TCRdb passed the immunoSEQ multiplex PCR reads through MiXCR, listing each CDR3 protein once. The table shows some 180,000 distinct CDR3 sequences, with about 95% occurring only once. As for this clonotype: The antigen remains undetermined.

This sequence joins TRBV29-1 and TRBJ1-1, with D possibly matching TRBD1 (6 bases). Sequencing input: CD4+ T cells from PBMCs. The TCR was taken from a human donor in good health. CDR3 nucleotide sequence: TGCAGCGTTGGTAGGAGGGGGTTAATGAACACTGAAGCTTTCTTT. Protein: CSVGRRGLMNTEAFF.